This TCR beta chain was documented in a study of radiation and T cells in renal cell carcinoma. Study-level points and caveats: In blood, top tumor clones expanded by 2 weeks, shrinking by 4.

Regarding this clone: Its target is unknown.

Clones were read by immunoSEQ multiplex PCR, and TCRdb kept only the in-frame ones, dropping some. The sample has over 85,000 clones, around four fifths seen once. Indicated time point: blood 4 weeks post-SBRT, at nephrectomy. The sample's treatment: 15 Gy SBRT to primary tumor, nephrectomy 4 weeks later. Nephrectomy followed 15 Gy stereotactic body radiation by 4 weeks. Trimming removed 4 bases from V and 6 bases from J; junction bases left unmatched: 8. Germline CDR1 SGHTA, CDR2 FQGTGA. The CDR3 loop spans 15 amino acids. The input for sequencing was blood, taken from a patient whose treatment included radiotherapy and nephrectomy. The chain has TRBV7-3 and TRBJ2-7, with 11 bases identical to TRBD1. The receptor comes from a man aged 50 to 59 with renal cell carcinoma. The CDR3 nucleotides read TGTGCCAGCAGCTCGTCGGGGACAGGGGGTTCCGAGCAGTACTTC. Protein sequence: CASSSSGTGGSEQYF.